A single sample gave rise to the 15 T cell receptor beta chains below, sequenced in a study of Ad26.COV2.S vaccination and SARS-CoV-2 variants. Libraries were prepared by immunoSEQ multiplex PCR; TCRdb keeps only in-frame clonotypes and omits some of them. The sample lists roughly 420,000 clones; roughly 89% were seen once. Treatment specified: approximately 18 received Ad26.COV2.S at low or high dose, single or two shots; 5 received placebo; per-sample allocation not given. Sampling was done on day 63 after the first vaccine or placebo injection. The sequencing used peripheral blood, collected in a trial of Ad26.COV2.S vaccine versus placebo. The receptors were gathered from a person between 18 and 65 years old who received the Ad26.COV2.S COVID-19 vaccine or a placebo.

The chain has TRBV5-6 and TRBJ2-7; the D gene could be TRBD1 or TRBD2 (5 bases each). The CDR3 is made up of 13 amino acids. Germline loops: CDR1 SGHDT, CDR2 YYEEEE. V was clipped by 2 bases and J by 6 bases, with 12 bases between them. In DNA, the CDR3 is TGTGCCAGCAGCTTAGGGGCAGGGACCGAGCAGTACTTC. Translated: CASSLGAGTEQYF.

This chain uses TRBV27 with TRBJ1-2; D perhaps matches TRBD1 (5 bases). The CDR3 is made up of 13 amino acids. Per the germline V gene, CDR1 is MNHEY and CDR2 is SMNVEV (reference sequence). Trimming removed 4 bases from V and 8 bases from J, with 14 bases in between. CDR3 protein: CASSSGSLWGYTF. CDR3 nucleotide sequence: TGTGCCAGCAGTTCAGGGTCCCTATGGGGCTACACCTTC.

The rearrangement uses TRBV5-1 and TRBJ2-1; the match to TRBD1 covers 7 bases. CDR1 is SGHRS, CDR2 YFSETQ, per germline. The junction had 3 bases not matched to a gene; V was cut back by 4 bases and J by 8 bases. This CDR3 is built from 12 residues. The CDR3 spells CASSTTGDEQFF. The CDR3 coding sequence is TGCGCCAGCAGCACCACAGGGGATGAGCAGTTCTTC.

V is TRBV12-3 or TRBV12-4 and J is TRBJ1-2; D perhaps matches TRBD1 (5 bases). Deletions cut 3 bases from V and 8 bases from J, with 10 bases between. The CDR3 runs 12 residues. CDR3 protein: CASSFGANGYTF. The CDR3 coding sequence is TGTGCCAGCAGTTTCGGGGCGAACGGCTACACCTTC.

This chain connects TRBV6-5 to TRBJ1-1; tentatively, D is TRBD1 (6 bases). Germline lookup yields CDR1 MNHEY and CDR2 SVGAGI. V gave up 5 bases and J gave up 7 bases, with 8 bases separating them. The CDR3 covers 11 residues. The CDR3 bases are TGTGCCAGCAGTCAACAGGGTGAAGCTTTCTTT. Amino acids: CASSQQGEAFF.

This chain connects TRBV7-2 to TRBJ1-1, with D possibly TRBD1 on 5 matching bases. The CDR3 is made up of 15 amino acids. Trimming removed 2 bases from V and 2 bases from J, with 12 bases in between. In germline, CDR1 is SGHTA, CDR2 FQGNSA. CDR3 sequence reads: CASSLRGRFNTEAFF. CDR3 coding DNA: TGTGCCAGCAGCTTAAGGGGCAGATTCAACACTGAAGCTTTCTTT.

The rearrangement uses TRBV30 and TRBJ1-1, with D perhaps matching TRBD1 (5 bases). This CDR3 contains 12 residues. From germline, CDR1 is GTSNPN and CDR2 SVGIG (reference sequence). Trimming removed 3 bases at V and 8 bases at J, with 13 bases between. This chain's CDR3 is CAWSASGPEAFF. The CDR3 DNA reads TGTGCCTGGAGCGCCTCGGGGCCAGAAGCTTTCTTT.

This clone was counted between two and nine times. The chain employs TRBV19 and TRBJ2-2, with 8 bases fitting TRBD2. V lost 5 bases to trimming and J lost 6 bases; unmatched junction nucleotides: 8. Looked up from germline, CDR1 is LNHDA and CDR2 is SQIVND (reference sequence). The CDR3 has 15 amino acids. The CDR3 DNA is TGTGCCAGTAGTTACCCGGGACTAGGGGCCGGGGAGCTGTTTTTT. It is translated as CASSYPGLGAGELFF.

This sequence joins TRBV29-1 and TRBJ2-6; D not certain. V shed 0 bases and J shed 0 bases, with 9 bases lying between them. Germline CDR1 and CDR2: SQVTM and ANQGSEA. The CDR3 loop spans 16 amino acids. The CDR3 DNA is TGCAGCGTTGAAGAGGAACATCGCTCTGGGGCCAACGTCCTGACTTTC. Its protein product is CSVEEEHRSGANVLTF.

This clone has just a few counts. This rearrangement joins TRBV6-5 to TRBJ1-2; 9 nucleotides agree with TRBD1. V lost 6 bases to trimming and J lost 7 bases; unmatched junction nucleotides: 12. Germline V gene data show CDR1 as MNHEY and CDR2 as SVGAGI. This CDR3 comprises 15 residues. DNA of the CDR3: TGTGCCAGCAGGATATTCGGGACAGGGTGGGGTGGCTACACCTTC. This translates into CASRIFGTGWGGYTF.

The chain carries TRBV7-3 and TRBJ2-5; 7 bases match TRBD2. The germline V gene encodes CDR1 SGHTA and CDR2 FQGTGA. V shed 5 bases, J shed 3 bases, and the junction held 9 bases outside the gene matches. CDR3 length: 15 residues. The DNA of the CDR3 is TGTGCCAGCAGCCCCGGGCGCCGGGGGGAAGAGACCCAGTACTTC. Translated, it gives CASSPGRRGEETQYF.

The chain links TRBV4-1 to TRBJ2-6; D perhaps matches TRBD1 (5 bases). Germline CDR1 is MGHRA and CDR2 is YSYEKL. CDR3 length: 16 amino acids. V was cut by 1 base and J by 2 bases, with 9 bases left in between. The CDR3 protein is CASSQGRAPGANVLTF. For the CDR3, the DNA is TGCGCCAGCAGCCAAGGCAGGGCTCCTGGGGCCAACGTCCTGACTTTC.

V is TRBV15 and J is TRBJ2-2, with TRBD2 identical over 10 bases. CDR1 and CDR2 (germline): LNHNV, YYDKDF (reference sequence). This CDR3 has 17 residues. V dropped 4 bases and J dropped 2; count of bases not matched to a gene: 7. The CDR3 DNA follows: TGTGCCACCAGCATCGCTAGCGGGAGAGGTAACACCGGGGAGCTGTTTTTT. Translating it yields CATSIASGRGNTGELFF.

About this clone itself: The sample holds other DNA sequences that translate to the same CDR3. This sequence joins TRBV19 and TRBJ1-6; TRBD1 matches at 8 bases. The CDR3 totals 14 residues. With V trimmed by 6 bases and J by 9 bases, 7 bases remained unmatched. CDR1 is LNHDA, CDR2 SQIVND, per germline (reference sequence). Written as DNA, the CDR3 is TGTGCCAGTAGCCCAGACAGGGGAGGTTCACCCCTCCACTTT. It is translated as CASSPDRGGSPLHF.

The CDR3 DNA sequence: TGTGCCAGCAGCTTGTGGAACTACGAGCAGTACTTC. Translated: CASSLWNYEQYF. The chain links TRBV5-6 to TRBJ2-7; D is ambiguous. Germline V CDR1 and CDR2: SGHDT, YYEEEE. Trimming took 1 base from V and 3 from J, leaving 5 bases between them. The CDR3 is made up of 12 amino acids.